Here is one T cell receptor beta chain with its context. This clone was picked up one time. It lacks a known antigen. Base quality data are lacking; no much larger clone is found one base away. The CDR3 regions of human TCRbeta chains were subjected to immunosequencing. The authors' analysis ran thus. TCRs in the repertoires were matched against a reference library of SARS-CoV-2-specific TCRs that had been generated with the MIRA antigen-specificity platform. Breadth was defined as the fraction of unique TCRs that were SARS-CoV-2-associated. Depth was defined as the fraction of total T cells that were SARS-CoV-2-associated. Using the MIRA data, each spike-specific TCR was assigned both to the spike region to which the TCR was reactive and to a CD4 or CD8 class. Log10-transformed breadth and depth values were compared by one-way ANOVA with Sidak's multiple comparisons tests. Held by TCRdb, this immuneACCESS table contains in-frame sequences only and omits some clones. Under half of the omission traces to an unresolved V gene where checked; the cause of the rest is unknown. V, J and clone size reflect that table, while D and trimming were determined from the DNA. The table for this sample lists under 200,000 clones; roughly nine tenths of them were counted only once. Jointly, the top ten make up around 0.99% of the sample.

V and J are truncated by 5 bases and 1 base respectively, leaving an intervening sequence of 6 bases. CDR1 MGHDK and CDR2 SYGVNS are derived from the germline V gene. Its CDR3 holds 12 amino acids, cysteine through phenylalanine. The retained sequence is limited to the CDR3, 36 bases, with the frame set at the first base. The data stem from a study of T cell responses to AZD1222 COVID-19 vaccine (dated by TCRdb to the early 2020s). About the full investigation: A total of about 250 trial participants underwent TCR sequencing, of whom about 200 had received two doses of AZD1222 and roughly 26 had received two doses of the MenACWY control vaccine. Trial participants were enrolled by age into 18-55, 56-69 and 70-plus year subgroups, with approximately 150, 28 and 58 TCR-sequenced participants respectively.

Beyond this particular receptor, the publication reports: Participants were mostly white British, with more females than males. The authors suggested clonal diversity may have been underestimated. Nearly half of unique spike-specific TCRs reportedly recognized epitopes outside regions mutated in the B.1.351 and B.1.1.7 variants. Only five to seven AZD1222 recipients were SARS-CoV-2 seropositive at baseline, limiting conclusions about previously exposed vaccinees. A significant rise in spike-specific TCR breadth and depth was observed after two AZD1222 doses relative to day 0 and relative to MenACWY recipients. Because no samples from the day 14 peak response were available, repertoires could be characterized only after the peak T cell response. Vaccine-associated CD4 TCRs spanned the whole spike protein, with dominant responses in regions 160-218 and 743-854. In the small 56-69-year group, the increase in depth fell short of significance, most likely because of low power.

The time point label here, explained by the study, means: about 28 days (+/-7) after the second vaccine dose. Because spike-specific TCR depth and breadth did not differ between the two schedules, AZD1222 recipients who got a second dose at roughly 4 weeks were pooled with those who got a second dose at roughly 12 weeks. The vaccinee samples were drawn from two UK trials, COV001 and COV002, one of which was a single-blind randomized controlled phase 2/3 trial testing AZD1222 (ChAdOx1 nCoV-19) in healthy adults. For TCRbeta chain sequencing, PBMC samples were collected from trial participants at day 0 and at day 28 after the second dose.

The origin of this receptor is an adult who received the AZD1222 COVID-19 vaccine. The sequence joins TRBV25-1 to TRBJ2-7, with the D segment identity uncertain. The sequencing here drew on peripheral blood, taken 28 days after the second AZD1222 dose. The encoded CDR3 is CASSLGSYEQYF. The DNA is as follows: TGTGCCAGCAGTCTAGGGTCCTACGAGCAGTACTTC.